A selection of T cell receptor beta chains follows, all from one sample in a study of blood T cell repertoires in COVID-19. Only in-frame clones appear in the TCRdb table, and some are missing; sequencing was by immunoSEQ multiplex PCR. Of 250,000 to 300,000 clones listed, 90% to 95% are singletons. The sample taken for sequencing was PBMCs or T cells enriched from blood (not recorded which). The receptors were gathered from a human donor in a cohort exposed to, infected with or recovered from COVID-19 (not recorded which). The donor label of this sample is uncertain. CDR3s include the opening cysteine and the closing phenylalanine or tryptophan. The D gene is left open where the match is weak. Where a row states a size, it is once, few, many or the class of an expanded clone; other rows omit it.

d_call: -
v_call: TRBV12-2
clone_size: -
cdr3_aa: CASRSDLSNQPQHF

d_call: -
v_call: TRBV6-5
clone_size: -
cdr3_aa: CASSPDSDQPQHF

d_call: TRBD2
v_call: TRBV7-2
clone_size: -
cdr3_aa: CASSSYVAGGIRGTGELFF

d_call: -
v_call: TRBV5-8
clone_size: -
cdr3_aa: CASSSIRVPNGYTF

d_call: -
v_call: TRBV5-1
clone_size: -
cdr3_aa: CASSLRGAGTEAFF

d_call: -
v_call: TRBV7-9
clone_size: few
cdr3_aa: CASSLARGGIQKTGNTIYF

d_call: -
v_call: TRBV30
clone_size: -
cdr3_aa: CAWSVTDLYGYTF

d_call: TRBD1
v_call: TRBV30
clone_size: -
cdr3_aa: CAWSTYRGPLGAVAFF

d_call: -
v_call: TRBV6-5
clone_size: -
cdr3_aa: CASSYLRGELFF

d_call: -
v_call: TRBV12-5
clone_size: -
cdr3_aa: CASGSQANYGYTF

d_call: TRBD1
v_call: TRBV5-1
clone_size: -
cdr3_aa: CASSAHTGGSDEQYF

d_call: TRBD2
v_call: TRBV3-1/TRBV3-2
clone_size: -
cdr3_aa: CASSPRLAVGGPQETQYF

d_call: -
v_call: TRBV15
clone_size: -
cdr3_aa: CATSRQRDTEAFF

d_call: -
v_call: TRBV30
clone_size: -
cdr3_aa: CAWTWSSGNTIYF

d_call: -
v_call: TRBV4-3
clone_size: -
cdr3_aa: CASSQLLAVFSYEQYF

d_call: TRBD2
v_call: TRBV5-5
clone_size: -
cdr3_aa: CASSEVLAGGQETQYF

d_call: -
v_call: TRBV2
clone_size: -
cdr3_aa: CASSEEGLYNEQFF

d_call: -
v_call: TRBV7-9
clone_size: -
cdr3_aa: CALLWAHGDGYTF

d_call: -
v_call: TRBV19
clone_size: -
cdr3_aa: CASSIAADYGYTF

d_call: -
v_call: TRBV5-1
clone_size: -
cdr3_aa: CASSLNVRTANSPLHF

d_call: -
v_call: TRBV18
clone_size: -
cdr3_aa: CASSPDRNNEQFF

d_call: TRBD1
v_call: TRBV27
clone_size: -
cdr3_aa: CASSSFQGDRDYGYTF

d_call: -
v_call: TRBV7-3
clone_size: -
cdr3_aa: CASSTTDNSPLHF

d_call: TRBD1
v_call: TRBV29-1
clone_size: -
cdr3_aa: CSVAHRDRGRGYGYTF

d_call: TRBD1
v_call: TRBV7-6
clone_size: -
cdr3_aa: CASSLTGEIQNTEAFF

d_call: TRBD1
v_call: TRBV3-1/TRBV3-2
clone_size: -
cdr3_aa: CASSQGGTGTNSPLHF

d_call: TRBD1
v_call: TRBV4-2
clone_size: -
cdr3_aa: CASSEGQGGGEKLFF

d_call: TRBD1
v_call: TRBV4-1
clone_size: -
cdr3_aa: CASSQGQGVAPQHF

d_call: -
v_call: TRBV14
clone_size: -
cdr3_aa: CASGQMMEEKLFF

d_call: TRBD1
v_call: TRBV13
clone_size: -
cdr3_aa: CASRDRVRREQFF

d_call: TRBD1
v_call: TRBV30
clone_size: -
cdr3_aa: CAWSRDSYEQYF

d_call: -
v_call: TRBV9
clone_size: -
cdr3_aa: CASSVEGRGNTEAFF

d_call: TRBD1
v_call: TRBV5-1
clone_size: -
cdr3_aa: CASRPGQGIKTQYF

d_call: -
v_call: TRBV12-3/TRBV12-4
clone_size: -
cdr3_aa: CASSAQGFNEAFF

d_call: TRBD2
v_call: TRBV7-2
clone_size: -
cdr3_aa: CASSFSGGTDTQYF

d_call: -
v_call: TRBV6-2/TRBV6-3
clone_size: -
cdr3_aa: CASSFGQLVTEAFF

d_call: -
v_call: TRBV18
clone_size: -
cdr3_aa: CASSPPGVYNEQFF

d_call: -
v_call: TRBV14
clone_size: -
cdr3_aa: CASSRFAGLDGYTF

d_call: -
v_call: TRBV18
clone_size: -
cdr3_aa: CASSPFPRGSLQETQYF

d_call: TRBD2
v_call: TRBV5-1
clone_size: -
cdr3_aa: CASSYTGTSGSTDTQYF

d_call: -
v_call: TRBV6-5
clone_size: -
cdr3_aa: CASRDTVGYGYTF

d_call: TRBD1
v_call: TRBV29-1
clone_size: -
cdr3_aa: CSVEDQRTGGLYGYTF

d_call: TRBD1
v_call: TRBV18
clone_size: -
cdr3_aa: CASSPRTGEGYTF

d_call: TRBD1
v_call: TRBV2
clone_size: -
cdr3_aa: CASSELAGGDTQYF

d_call: -
v_call: TRBV7-3
clone_size: once
cdr3_aa: CASSRGLEDTQYF

d_call: -
v_call: TRBV11-2
clone_size: -
cdr3_aa: CASSLGVGLSGNTIYF

d_call: -
v_call: TRBV4-1
clone_size: -
cdr3_aa: CASSQDQLGTLNTEAFF

d_call: -
v_call: TRBV10-3
clone_size: -
cdr3_aa: CAISVGTDNEKLFF

d_call: -
v_call: TRBV19
clone_size: -
cdr3_aa: CASSMGGHTEAFF

d_call: TRBD2
v_call: TRBV29-1
clone_size: -
cdr3_aa: CSVSGGVNEQFF

d_call: TRBD1
v_call: TRBV15
clone_size: -
cdr3_aa: CATRTGQGVGEQFF

d_call: -
v_call: TRBV5-6
clone_size: -
cdr3_aa: CASSQGQYNEKLFF

d_call: TRBD2
v_call: TRBV10-3
clone_size: -
cdr3_aa: CAISESLGLAGSNEQFF

d_call: TRBD2
v_call: TRBV19
clone_size: -
cdr3_aa: CASSMSGGNEQFF

d_call: TRBD1
v_call: TRBV5-1
clone_size: -
cdr3_aa: CASSLLPPTFRGQGGEQYF

d_call: TRBD2
v_call: TRBV2
clone_size: -
cdr3_aa: CASRARLAGGIYEQYF